This TCR beta chain was profiled in a study of blood T cell repertoires in COVID-19. Across the study: Sample material is recorded as cDNA or gDNA derived from T cells, B-cell-depleted T cells, or PBMCs.

Using immunoSEQ multiplex PCR, the repertoire was profiled, and TCRdb retains in-frame clones only, with some absent. The sample has 170,000 or so clones; about four fifths are singletons. Enrolment of Seattle patients took place during active infection, and they were followed longitudinally. This clone showed up just a few times. V shed 2 bases and J shed 7 bases, with 12 bases lying between them. The germline V gene encodes CDR1 SGHNT and CDR2 YYREEE (reference sequence). The CDR3 runs 14 residues. Sequencing input: peripheral blood. V usage is TRBV5-4 and J usage is TRBJ2-2; no reliable D call. The TCR sequence derives from a woman in her seventies with COVID-19, enrolled during active disease. CDR3 DNA: TGTGCCAGCAGCTTAGACTCCCTGGGCGGGGAGCTGTTTTTT. Residues: CASSLDSLGGELFF.